Described below is a single T cell receptor (beta chain) sequence and its context. The data stem from a study of blood T cell repertoires in COVID-19. Whole-study context: Sites across the United States, Italy and Spain contributed samples from acute and convalescent COVID-19. The cDNA or gDNA used as material had been derived from T cells, B-cell-depleted T cells, or PBMCs.

The authors' processing: How many nucleated cells were present was estimated from reference gene primer amplification. TCRdb's copy holds only in-frame clones and misses some; the assay was immunoSEQ multiplex PCR. The V and J calls and clone size were taken over from that table, and D and trimming were inferred from the DNA. This table holds approximately 80,000 clones, about 78% found once. Specimen: peripheral blood. This sequence originates from a human donor in a cohort sampled during active COVID-19.

The CDR3 protein is CASSPGQGGEKTQYF. The CDR3, as DNA: TGTGCCAGCAGTCCAGGACAGGGAGGGGAGAAGACCCAGTACTTC. The chain recombines TRBV6-6 with TRBJ2-5; a weak D match, TRBD1 (8 bases). Trimming took off 5 bases at V and 6 bases at J, with 19 bases between the two ends. The CDR3 loop spans 15 amino acids. Looked up from germline, CDR1 is MNHNY and CDR2 is SVGAGI (reference sequence).